The clone carrying this T cell receptor (beta chain) was counted a single time. Germline CDR1 and CDR2: SGHTA and FQGTGA. The CDR3 extends over 14 amino acids. Researchers ran the PCR with 60 Vbeta and 13 Jbeta primers. Sequencing was performed with immunoSEQ multiplex PCR; in TCRdb, only in-frame clones are kept and a portion is missing. The repertoire has roughly 190,000 clones, approximately 81% of them found once; the top ten carry 2% to 2.5%. The entry originates in a study of cytomegalovirus exposure and HLA in healthy donors. The J gene is TRBJ2-7, the V gene TRBV7-3, with D possibly TRBD1 on 5 matching bases. The J call may be incorrect, as the DNA end agrees better with TRBJ2-5. The sequencing sample was made of PBMCs. This TCR came from a woman aged 50 to 65 in good health and CMV-seronegative. The CDR3: CASSPYQGGETQYF. The DNA for the CDR3 is TGTGCCAGCAGCCCCTACCAGGGTGGAGAGACCCAGTACTTC.